The source of this T cell receptor (beta chain) is a study of OX40 agonist ivuxolimab in advanced cancers. Study context: An agonistic human IgG2 monoclonal antibody against OX40 (CD134) was given. Study findings and constraints: The antigens recognized by the expanded peripheral T cells, that is their antigen specificity, were not determined. Dosing at 0.1 to 3.0 mg/kg was accompanied by clonal expansion of CD4+ and CD8+ blood T cells by week 6. Expanded clones were, on average, more numerous among CD8+ T cells than CD4+.

About this clone: Its specificity is unknown.

Germline CDR1 and CDR2: SEHNR and FQNEAQ (reference sequence). CDR3 length: 17 residues. With V trimmed by 0 bases and J by 3 bases, 4 bases remained unmatched. Assay used: immunoSEQ multiplex PCR; TCRdb lists only in-frame clones, some missing. The data show under 65,000 clones, roughly nine tenths seen once. The receptor was derived from an adult with an advanced solid tumor such as melanoma, head and neck, liver or kidney cancer. The sample was CD4+ or CD8+ T cells sorted from blood, taken in a trial of the OX40 agonist ivuxolimab. J is TRBJ2-3 and V is TRBV7-9, with 12 positions matching TRBD2. CDR3 residues: CASSLAPTSGSTDTQYF. The CDR3 DNA reads TGTGCCAGCAGCTTAGCTCCGACTAGCGGGAGTACAGATACGCAGTATTTT.